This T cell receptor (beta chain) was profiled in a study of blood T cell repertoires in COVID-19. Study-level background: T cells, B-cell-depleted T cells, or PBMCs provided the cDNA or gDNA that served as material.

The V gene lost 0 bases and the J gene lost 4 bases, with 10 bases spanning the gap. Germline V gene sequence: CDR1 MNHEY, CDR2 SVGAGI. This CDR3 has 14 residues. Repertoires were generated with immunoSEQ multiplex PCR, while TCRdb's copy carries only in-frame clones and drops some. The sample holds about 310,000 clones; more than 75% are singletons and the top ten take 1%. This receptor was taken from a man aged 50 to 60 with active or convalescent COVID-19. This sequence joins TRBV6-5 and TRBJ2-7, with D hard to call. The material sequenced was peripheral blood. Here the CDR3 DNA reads TGTGCCAGCAGTTACTCTCCTTCTGCGTACGAGCAGTACTTC. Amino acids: CASSYSPSAYEQYF.